This T cell receptor (beta chain) is from a study of patients and donors after allogeneic stem cell transplantation. Germline V CDR1 and CDR2: SGDLS, YYNGEE. CDR3 size: 14 residues. Deletions cut 0 bases from V and 1 base from J, with 4 bases between. MiXCR, run by TCRdb on the RT-PCR reads, gives a single entry per CDR3 protein. The sample yields about 960,000 distinct CDR3 sequences, more than 15% seen once. This clonotype was counted a few times. The V gene is TRBV9, the J gene TRBJ2-2, with no clear D. The sequenced material came from blood, either unsorted or a sorted T cell fraction (not recorded which). The source of this sequence is a human donor who was either an allogeneic HSCT recipient or a stem cell or donor lymphocyte infusion donor (not recorded which). It is not recorded whose cells these are; they may come from a transplant donor. The CDR3 nucleotides are TGTGCCAGCAGCGTAGAAGTGAACACCGGGGAGCTGTTTTTT. Amino acid sequence: CASSVEVNTGELFF.